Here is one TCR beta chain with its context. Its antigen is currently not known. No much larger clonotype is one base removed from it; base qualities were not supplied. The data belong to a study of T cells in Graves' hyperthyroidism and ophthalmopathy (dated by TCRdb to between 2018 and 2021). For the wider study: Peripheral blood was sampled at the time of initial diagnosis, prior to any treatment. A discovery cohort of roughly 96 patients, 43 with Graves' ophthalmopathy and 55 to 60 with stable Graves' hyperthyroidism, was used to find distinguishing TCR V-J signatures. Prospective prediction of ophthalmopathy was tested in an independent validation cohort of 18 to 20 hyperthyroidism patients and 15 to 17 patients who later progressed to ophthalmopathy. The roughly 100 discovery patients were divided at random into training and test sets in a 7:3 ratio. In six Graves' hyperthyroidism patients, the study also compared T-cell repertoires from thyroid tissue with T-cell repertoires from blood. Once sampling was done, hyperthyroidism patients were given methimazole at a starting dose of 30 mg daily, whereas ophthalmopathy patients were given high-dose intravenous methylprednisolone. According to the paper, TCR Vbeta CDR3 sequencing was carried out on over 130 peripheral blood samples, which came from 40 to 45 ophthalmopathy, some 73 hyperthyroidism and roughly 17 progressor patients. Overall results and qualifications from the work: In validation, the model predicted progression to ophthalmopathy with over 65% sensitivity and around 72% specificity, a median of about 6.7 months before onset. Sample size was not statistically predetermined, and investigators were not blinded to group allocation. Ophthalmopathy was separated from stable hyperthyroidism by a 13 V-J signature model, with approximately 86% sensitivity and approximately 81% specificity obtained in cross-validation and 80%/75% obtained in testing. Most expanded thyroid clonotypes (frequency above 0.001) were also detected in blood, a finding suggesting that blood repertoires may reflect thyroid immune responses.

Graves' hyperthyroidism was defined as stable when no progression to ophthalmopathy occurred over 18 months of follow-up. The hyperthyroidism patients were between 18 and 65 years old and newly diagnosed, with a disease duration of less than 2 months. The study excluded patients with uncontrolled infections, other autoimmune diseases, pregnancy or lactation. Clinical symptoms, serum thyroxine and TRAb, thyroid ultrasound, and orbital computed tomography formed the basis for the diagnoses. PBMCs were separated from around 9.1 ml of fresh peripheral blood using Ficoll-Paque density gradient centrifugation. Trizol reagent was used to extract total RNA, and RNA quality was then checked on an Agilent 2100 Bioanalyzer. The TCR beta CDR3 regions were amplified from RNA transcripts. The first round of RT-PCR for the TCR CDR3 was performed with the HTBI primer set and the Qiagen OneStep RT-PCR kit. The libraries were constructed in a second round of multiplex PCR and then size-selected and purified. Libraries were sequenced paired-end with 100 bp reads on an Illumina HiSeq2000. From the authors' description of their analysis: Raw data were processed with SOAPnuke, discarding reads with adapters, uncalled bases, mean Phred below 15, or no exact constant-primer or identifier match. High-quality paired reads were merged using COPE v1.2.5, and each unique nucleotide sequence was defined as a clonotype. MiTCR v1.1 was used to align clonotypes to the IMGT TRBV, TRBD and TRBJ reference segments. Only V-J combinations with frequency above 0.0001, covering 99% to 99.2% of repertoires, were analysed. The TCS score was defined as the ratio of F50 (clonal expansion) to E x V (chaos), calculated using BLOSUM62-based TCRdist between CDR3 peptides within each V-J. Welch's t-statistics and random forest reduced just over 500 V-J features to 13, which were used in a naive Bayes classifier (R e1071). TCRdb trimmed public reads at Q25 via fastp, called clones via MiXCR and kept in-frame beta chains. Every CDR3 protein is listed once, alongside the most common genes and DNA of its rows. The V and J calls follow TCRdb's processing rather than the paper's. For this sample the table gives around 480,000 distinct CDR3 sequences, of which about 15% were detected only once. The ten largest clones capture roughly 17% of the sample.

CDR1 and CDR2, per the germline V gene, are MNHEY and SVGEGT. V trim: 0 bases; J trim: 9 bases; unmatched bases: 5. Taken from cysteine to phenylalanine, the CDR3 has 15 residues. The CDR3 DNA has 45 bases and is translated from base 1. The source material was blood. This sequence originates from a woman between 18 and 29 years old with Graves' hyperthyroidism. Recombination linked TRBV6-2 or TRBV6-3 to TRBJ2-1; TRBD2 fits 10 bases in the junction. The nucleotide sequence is TGTGCCAGCAGTTACTCGAAGGCTAGCGGGAGTGAGCAGTTCTTC. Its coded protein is CASSYSKASGSEQFF.